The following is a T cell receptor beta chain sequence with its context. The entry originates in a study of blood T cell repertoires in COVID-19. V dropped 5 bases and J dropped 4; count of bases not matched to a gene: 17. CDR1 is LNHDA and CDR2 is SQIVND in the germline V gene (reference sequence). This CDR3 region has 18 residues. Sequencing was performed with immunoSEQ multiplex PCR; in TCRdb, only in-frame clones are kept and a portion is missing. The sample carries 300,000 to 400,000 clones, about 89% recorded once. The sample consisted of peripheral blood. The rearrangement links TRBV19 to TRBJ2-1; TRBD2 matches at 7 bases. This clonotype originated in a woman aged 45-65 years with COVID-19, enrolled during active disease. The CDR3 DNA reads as TGTGCCAGTAGTGGTTTCCTGGTGCAAAGGGAGGGATACAATGAGCAGTTCTTC. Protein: CASSGFLVQREGYNEQFF. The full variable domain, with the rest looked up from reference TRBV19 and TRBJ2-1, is DGGITQSPKYLFRKEGQNVTLSCEQNLNHDAMYWYRQDPGQGLRLIYYSQIVNDFQKGDIAEGYSVSREKKESFPLTVTSAQKNPTAFYLCASSGFLVQREGYNEQFFGPGTRLTVL.